Described below is a single T cell receptor beta chain sequence and its context. What it recognizes is unknown. The CDR3 is made up of 15 amino acids. V lost 11 bases and J lost 0; bases outside the gene matches: 6. In germline, CDR1 is KGHDR, CDR2 SFDVKD. This record belongs to a study of T cell responses to AZD1222 COVID-19 vaccine. General observations from the study: Baseline serostatus was positive in only six AZD1222 recipients. Spike as a whole was targeted by vaccine-associated CD4 TCRs, dominant at 160-218 and 743-854. In all cases, repertoires were sampled only after the peak T cell response. Spike-specific TCR breadth rose after two AZD1222 doses, and depth rose as well.

Only in-frame clones appear in the TCRdb table, and some are missing; sequencing was by immunoSEQ multiplex PCR. The table lists some 120,000 clones, around 89% of them singletons. The starting material was peripheral blood, obtained on day 0 of MenACWY control vaccination. The chain links TRBV24-1 to TRBJ2-6, with 7 bases lining up with TRBD1. The TCR originated in an adult in good health. The CDR3: CAIRDSASGANVLTF. CDR3 nucleotide sequence: TGTGCCATCCGGGACAGCGCCTCTGGGGCCAACGTCCTGACTTTC.